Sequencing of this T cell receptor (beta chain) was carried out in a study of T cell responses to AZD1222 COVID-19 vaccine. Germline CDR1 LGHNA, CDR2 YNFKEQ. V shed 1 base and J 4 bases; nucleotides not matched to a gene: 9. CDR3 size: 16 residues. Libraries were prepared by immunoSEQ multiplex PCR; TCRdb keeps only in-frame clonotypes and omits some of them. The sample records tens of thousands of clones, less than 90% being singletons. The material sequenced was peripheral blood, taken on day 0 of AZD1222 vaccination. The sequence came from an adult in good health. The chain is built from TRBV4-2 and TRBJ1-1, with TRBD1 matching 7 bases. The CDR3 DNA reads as TGTGCCAGCAGCCAAGGGCCCGACAGGGACAGCACTGAAGCTTTCTTT. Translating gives CASSQGPDRDSTEAFF.